A single sample gave rise to the 6 T cell receptor beta chains below, sequenced in a study of cytomegalovirus exposure and HLA in healthy donors. Primers for the PCR totalled 60 Vbeta and 13 Jbeta. Measured with immunoSEQ multiplex PCR; TCRdb has only the in-frame clones, and not every one. The sample records about 110,000 clones, around 80% being singletons. The specimen was PBMCs. The receptors come from an older woman in good health and CMV-seropositive.

This clone was recorded only once. The rearrangement uses TRBV13 and TRBJ2-7; TRBD1 might be the D (5 bases). Germline V gene sequence: CDR1 PRHDT, CDR2 FYEKMQ (reference sequence). The CDR3 runs 14 residues. Trimming took off 5 bases at V and 3 bases at J, with 14 bases between the two ends. In nucleotides, the CDR3 is TGTGCCAGCAGCCCAGAATCGCAGGGCTACGAGCAGTACTTC. It codes for CASSPESQGYEQYF. Full variable domain (rest looked up from reference TRBV13 and TRBJ2-7): AAGVIQSPRHLIKEKRETATLKCYPIPRHDTVYWYQQGPGQDPQFLISFYEKMQSDKGSIPDRFSAQQFSDYHSELNMSSLELGDSALYFCASSPESQGYEQYFGPGTRLTVT.

Only one count was recorded for this clone. The rearrangement links TRBV6-1 to TRBJ2-3; a possible D gene is TRBD2 (5 bases). The CDR3 totals 17 residues. V lost 0 bases and J 2 bases, leaving 15 bases between the germline ends. Germline V CDR1 and CDR2: MNHNS, SASEGT. DNA of the CDR3: TGTGCCAGCAGTGAAGCGCCCGAGCGGAGGTACACAGATACGCAGTATTTT. Protein sequence: CASSEAPERRYTDTQYF.

This chain joins TRBV2 and TRBJ2-7; D might be TRBD2 (5 bases). Germline values: CDR1 SNHLY, CDR2 FYNNEI. Trimming removed 2 bases at V and 5 bases at J, with 19 bases between. This CDR3 spans 16 amino acids. The CDR3, as DNA: TGTGCCAGCAGTGAATTGGGTAGGCTAGCCAGCGACGAGCAGTACTTC. Its protein product is CASSELGRLASDEQYF.

DNA for the CDR3: TGTGCCAGCAGCTTGGTTTCAGCGGGCAATAACACCTTC. Its translation is CASSLVSAGNNTF. V usage is TRBV5-5 and J usage is TRBJ1-2, with D unresolved. Between the trimmed V and J ends, which lost 0 bases and 12 bases, there was a span of 15 bases. Germline CDR1 SGHKS, CDR2 YYEKEE (reference sequence). The CDR3 runs 13 residues.

CDR3 amino acids: CAISRASGGTGELFF. CDR3 DNA sequence: TGTGCCATCAGCCGGGCTAGCGGGGGCACCGGGGAGCTGTTTTTT. The rearrangement links TRBV10-3 to TRBJ2-2; 10 bases align to TRBD2. V shed 6 bases, J shed 4 bases, and the junction held 5 bases outside the gene matches. The germline gives CDR1 ENHRY, CDR2 SYGVKD. The CDR3 spans 15 residues.

This chain connects TRBV13 to TRBJ1-3; D perhaps matches TRBD1 (6 bases). The length of the CDR3 is 15 residues. Deletions cut 5 bases from V and 3 bases from J, with 14 bases between. CDR1 and CDR2 from the germline V gene are PRHDT and FYEKMQ (reference sequence). In nucleotides, the CDR3 is TGTGCCAGCAGCGCCCGTACGACAGGTGGAAACACCATATATTTT. Translated, it gives CASSARTTGGNTIYF.